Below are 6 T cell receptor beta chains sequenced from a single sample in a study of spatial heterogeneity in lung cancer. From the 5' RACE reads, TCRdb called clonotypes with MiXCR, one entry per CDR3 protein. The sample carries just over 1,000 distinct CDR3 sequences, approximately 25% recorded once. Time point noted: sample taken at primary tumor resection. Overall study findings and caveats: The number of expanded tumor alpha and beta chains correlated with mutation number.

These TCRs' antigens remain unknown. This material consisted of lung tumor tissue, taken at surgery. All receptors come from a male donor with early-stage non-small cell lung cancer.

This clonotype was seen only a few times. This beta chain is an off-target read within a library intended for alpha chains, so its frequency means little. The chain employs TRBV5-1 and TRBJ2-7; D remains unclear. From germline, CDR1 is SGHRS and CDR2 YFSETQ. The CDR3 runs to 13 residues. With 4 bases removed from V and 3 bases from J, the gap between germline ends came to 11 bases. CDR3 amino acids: CASSPPLGYEQYF. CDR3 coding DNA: TGCGCCAGCAGCCCCCCCCTTGGCTACGAGCAGTACTTC.

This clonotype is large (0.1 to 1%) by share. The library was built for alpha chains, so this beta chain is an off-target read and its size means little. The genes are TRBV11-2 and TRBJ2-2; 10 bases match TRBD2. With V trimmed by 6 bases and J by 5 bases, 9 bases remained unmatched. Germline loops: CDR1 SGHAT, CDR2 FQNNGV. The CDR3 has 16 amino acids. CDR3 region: CASSPTSGVKTGELFF. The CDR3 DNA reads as TGTGCCAGCAGTCCCACTAGCGGGGTAAAGACCGGGGAGCTGTTTTTT.

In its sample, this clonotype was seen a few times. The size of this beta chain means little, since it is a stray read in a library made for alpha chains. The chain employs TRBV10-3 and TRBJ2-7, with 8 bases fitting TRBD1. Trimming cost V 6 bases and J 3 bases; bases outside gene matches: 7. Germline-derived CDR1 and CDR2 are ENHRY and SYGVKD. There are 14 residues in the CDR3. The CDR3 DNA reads TGTGCCATCAGGCGTACAGGACAGGGCTACGAGCAGTACTTC. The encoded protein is CAIRRTGQGYEQYF.

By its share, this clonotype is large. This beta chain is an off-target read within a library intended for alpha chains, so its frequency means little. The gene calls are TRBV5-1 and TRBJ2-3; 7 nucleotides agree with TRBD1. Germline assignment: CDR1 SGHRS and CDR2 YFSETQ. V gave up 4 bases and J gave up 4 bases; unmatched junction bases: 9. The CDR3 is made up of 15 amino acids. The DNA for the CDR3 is TGCGCCAGCAGCAACAGGGGTGGCGGAGCAGATACGCAGTATTTT. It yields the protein CASSNRGGGADTQYF.

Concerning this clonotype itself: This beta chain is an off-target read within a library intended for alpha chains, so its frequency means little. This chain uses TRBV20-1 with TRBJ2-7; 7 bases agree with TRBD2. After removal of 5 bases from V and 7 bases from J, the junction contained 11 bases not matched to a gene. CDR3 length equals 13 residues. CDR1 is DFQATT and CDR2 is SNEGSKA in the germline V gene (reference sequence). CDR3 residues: CSAWPMAGDEQYF. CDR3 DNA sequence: TGCAGTGCTTGGCCCATGGCGGGAGATGAGCAGTACTTC.

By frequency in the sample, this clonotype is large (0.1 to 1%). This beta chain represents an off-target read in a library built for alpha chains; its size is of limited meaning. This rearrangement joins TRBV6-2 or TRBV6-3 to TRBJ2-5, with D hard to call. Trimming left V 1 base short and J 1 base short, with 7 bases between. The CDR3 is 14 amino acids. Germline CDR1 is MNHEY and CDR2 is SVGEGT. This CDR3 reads CASSYWGTQETQYF. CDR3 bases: TGTGCCAGCAGTTACTGGGGAACCCAAGAGACCCAGTACTTC.